One and the same sample provided the 30 T cell receptor beta chains below, sequenced in a study of T-cell reconstitution after alpha-beta-depleted transplantation in children. The TCRbeta library was prepared with unique molecular identifiers. TCRdb recomputed calls from the PCR reads with MiXCR, one row per CDR3 protein. The data hold about 870,000 distinct CDR3 sequences, with 16% observed a single time. The sequenced sample was PBMCs, mostly from graft donor cells, obtained 360 days after TCRalphabeta/CD19-depleted stem cell transplant. All receptors come from a male patient younger than 18 who had a stem cell transplant for acute lymphoblastic leukemia, so the T cells may come from the graft donor.

The chain carries TRBV15 and TRBJ2-1; 10 nucleotides align to TRBD1. The CDR3 covers 17 residues. After removal of 3 bases from V and 6 bases from J, the junction contained 11 bases not matched to a gene. Germline CDR1 and CDR2: LNHNV and YYDKDF (reference sequence). The CDR3 loop is CATSSGRQGAYGNEQFF. The CDR3 DNA is TGTGCCACCAGCAGCGGCCGACAGGGGGCGTACGGCAATGAGCAGTTCTTC.

This clonotype was seen a handful of times. The chain links TRBV5-1 to TRBJ1-5; no clear D. The CDR3 is 15 residues long. V lost 5 bases and J lost 1, with 13 bases in between. The germline V gene encodes CDR1 SGHRS and CDR2 YFSETQ. The CDR3 is CASRDGVGSNQPQHF. The CDR3 DNA sequence: TGCGCCAGCAGGGATGGTGTCGGCAGCAATCAGCCCCAGCATTTT.

This chain links TRBV21-1 with TRBJ1-4; the table's D call TRBD1 went unverified against the DNA. TRBV21-1 is a pseudogene segment. CDR3 length equals 15 residues. The CDR3 DNA sequence: TGTGCCAGCAGCAAAACAGGGGGCATCGGAGAAAAACTGTTTTTT. Protein product: CASSKTGGIGEKLFF.

This clonotype has at least ten counts. The chain is built from TRBV20-1 and TRBJ1-4; D remains unclear. V was cut by 5 bases and J by 6 bases, with 16 bases left in between. Germline CDR1 DFQATT, CDR2 SNEGSKA (reference sequence). The CDR3 is made up of 14 amino acids. CDR3 amino acids: CSARPSPGDEKLFF. As DNA, the CDR3 is TGCAGTGCTCGACCGAGTCCGGGCGATGAAAAACTGTTTTTT.

This rearrangement joins TRBV5-1 to TRBJ2-1, with D possibly being TRBD1 (5 bases). CDR1 SGHRS and CDR2 YFSETQ come from the germline V gene. The CDR3 sequence is 16 residues long. V was shortened by 2 bases and J by 2 bases, with 14 bases between the two germline ends. The CDR3 DNA sequence: TGCGCCAGCAGCTTCCGGGCCCCAGGGACCTACAATGAGCAGTTCTTC. Its translation is CASSFRAPGTYNEQFF.

This clonotype was detected only a few times. The gene calls are TRBV19 and TRBJ2-1, with D unclear. V was cut by 9 bases and J by 0 bases, with 15 bases left in between. Germline V gives CDR1 LNHDA, CDR2 SQIVND (reference sequence). This CDR3 is 15 amino acids long. The CDR3 region is CASTLGPSSYNEQFF. The CDR3 DNA follows: TGTGCCAGCACTCTAGGTCCGAGCTCCTACAATGAGCAGTTCTTC.

J is TRBJ2-7 and V is TRBV4-2, with 10 bases that match TRBD1. Germline V lookup: CDR1 LGHNA, CDR2 YNFKEQ. This CDR3 contains 17 residues. Trimming cost V 0 bases and J 5 bases; bases outside gene matches: 10. DNA for the CDR3: TGTGCCAGCAGCCAAGATCGACCGACAGGGGGCCGCCACGAGCAGTACTTC. Its translation: CASSQDRPTGGRHEQYF.

This clonotype was seen only a few times. The chain joins TRBV2 to TRBJ2-1; D might be TRBD2 (6 bases). The length of the CDR3 is 15 residues. Trimming pared 0 bases from V and 7 bases from J, leaving 13 bases between. The germline CDR1 and CDR2 sequences are SNHLY and FYNNEI. Here the CDR3 reads CASSEASSEYNEQFF. The CDR3 DNA is TGTGCCAGCAGTGAAGCTTCTAGCGAATATAATGAGCAGTTCTTC.

CDR3 DNA: TGTGCCAGTAGTTTGGGACTAGCGGGAGCTAACGCCGAGCAGTACTTC. This codes for CASSLGLAGANAEQYF. The chain carries TRBV19 and TRBJ2-7, with 14 bases matching TRBD2. This CDR3 contains 16 residues. J gave up 6 bases and V 5 bases, and 9 bases lay outside the gene matches. Germline loops: CDR1 LNHDA, CDR2 SQIVND (reference sequence).

The V call is TRBV6-5, the J call TRBJ1-4, with TRBD1 matching over 8 bases. V lost 2 bases, J lost 8 bases, and 7 bases stayed unmatched. Looked up from germline, CDR1 is MNHEY and CDR2 is SVGAGI. The CDR3 spans 15 residues. The CDR3, as DNA: TGTGCCAGCAGTTACGGGACAGGCACCCTAGAAAAACTGTTTTTT. It translates to CASSYGTGTLEKLFF.

The chain recombines TRBV4-1 with TRBJ2-3; 8 nucleotides match TRBD1. CDR3 size: 15 residues. V lost 0 bases and J lost 4; bases outside the gene matches: 3. Germline CDR1 MGHRA, CDR2 YSYEKL. CDR3 loop: CASSQEDRAADTQYF. CDR3 in DNA: TGCGCCAGCAGCCAAGAGGACAGGGCCGCAGATACGCAGTATTTT.

The J gene is TRBJ2-5, the V gene TRBV4-1; 9 bases fit TRBD2. CDR3 length equals 18 residues. V shed 7 bases and J 0 bases; nucleotides not matched to a gene: 15. Germline V CDR1 and CDR2: MGHRA, YSYEKL. The CDR3 sequence is CASTRGRGLAGNQETQYF. The CDR3 DNA reads as TGCGCCAGCACCCGAGGCCGGGGTCTAGCGGGGAACCAAGAGACCCAGTACTTC.

This clonotype was counted many times. The chain links TRBV5-1 to TRBJ2-2; D remains unclear. Germline loops: CDR1 SGHRS, CDR2 YFSETQ. Between the trimmed V and J ends, which lost 2 bases and 3 bases, there was a span of 5 bases. The CDR3 is 13 residues long. The CDR3 sequence is CASSFLDTGELFF. CDR3 DNA sequence: TGCGCCAGCAGCTTCTTGGACACCGGGGAGCTGTTTTTT. Full variable domain (remainder filled in from reference TRBV5-1 and TRBJ2-2): KAGVTQTPRYLIKTRGQQVTLSCSPISGHRSVSWYQQTPGQGLQFLFEYFSETQRNKGNFPGRFSGRQFSNSRSEMNVSTLELGDSALYLCASSFLDTGELFFGEGSRLTVL.

The table lists this clonotype with many counts. The chain has TRBV29-1 and TRBJ2-1; D is possibly TRBD1 or TRBD2 (5 bases each). V shed 0 bases and J shed 4 bases, with 13 bases lying between them. The CDR3 sequence is 15 residues long. Germline CDR1 reads SQVTM; CDR2 reads ANQGSEA. The CDR3, as DNA: TGCAGCGTTGAAGAGGTACAGGACTTTTACAATGAGCAGTTCTTC. Translating gives CSVEEVQDFYNEQFF.

The V gene is TRBV29-1, the J gene TRBJ2-7, with D possibly being TRBD1 (6 bases). Germline V gene lookup returns CDR1 SQVTM and CDR2 ANQGSEA. This CDR3 has 13 residues. Trimming left V 6 bases short and J 7 bases short, with 19 bases between. The CDR3 sequence is CSVGNTGLGEQYF. In DNA form, the CDR3 reads TGCAGCGTGGGAAATACAGGGTTGGGGGAGCAGTACTTC.

Only a few counts were recorded for this clonotype. This chain uses TRBV4-1 with TRBJ2-3; D not resolved. This CDR3 has 13 residues. CDR1 and CDR2 (germline): MGHRA, YSYEKL. V lost 1 base, J lost 4 bases, and 6 bases lay in between. CDR3 region: CASSQVTPDTQYF. CDR3 sequence (DNA): TGCGCCAGCAGCCAAGTAACTCCAGATACGCAGTATTTT.

In the case of this clonotype: One end of the junction is discordant with germline, which a read error may explain. The chain is built from TRBV12-3 or TRBV12-4 and TRBJ1-1, with a tentative D call TRBD1 (6 bases). CDR3 length: 15 amino acids. This CDR3 is CASTRTAPLNTEAYF. CDR3 coding DNA: TGTGCCAGCACCCGGACAGCCCCCTTGAACACTGAAGCTTACTTT.

This sequence joins TRBV10-1 and TRBJ2-1, with 10 bases matching TRBD2. V lost 5 bases and J lost 8; bases outside the gene matches: 9. The CDR3 extends over 15 amino acids. The V gene's germline CDR1 is WNHNN and CDR2 SYGVQD (reference sequence). CDR3 coding DNA: TGCGCCAGCAGTTTAAGACTAGCGGGCGTGGATGAGCAGTTCTTC. Translation: CASSLRLAGVDEQFF.

This clonotype occurred a few times. The chain combines TRBV29-1 with TRBJ1-1; D perhaps matches TRBD1 (5 bases). With 6 bases removed from V and 3 bases from J, the gap between germline ends came to 14 bases. CDR3 length equals 13 residues. The germline V gene encodes CDR1 SQVTM and CDR2 ANQGSEA. CDR3 in DNA: TGCAGCGTCGAGGTCGGGGACGACACTGAAGCTTTCTTT. Translation: CSVEVGDDTEAFF.

This clonotype has a handful of counts. This rearrangement joins TRBV3-1 to TRBJ2-7; no reliable D call. V shed 0 bases and J shed 2 bases, with 14 bases lying between them. Germline V gives CDR1 LGHDT, CDR2 YNNKEL (reference sequence). This CDR3 comprises 16 residues. This chain's CDR3 is CASSQDWFSGPYEQYF. In DNA form, the CDR3 reads TGTGCCAGCAGCCAAGATTGGTTCTCTGGACCCTACGAGCAGTACTTC.

There are many counts of this clonotype. The V gene is TRBV5-6, the J gene TRBJ2-1; 10 bases map to TRBD2. Germline V gene sequence: CDR1 SGHDT, CDR2 YYEEEE. Trimming cost V 0 bases and J 4 bases; bases outside gene matches: 7. This CDR3 has 17 residues. Written as DNA, the CDR3 is TGTGCCAGCAGCTTGGGTCTAGCGGGAGCAATTTACAATGAGCAGTTCTTC. Translated: CASSLGLAGAIYNEQFF.

This rearrangement joins TRBV13 to TRBJ2-1; 8 bases fit TRBD2. Germline assignment: CDR1 PRHDT and CDR2 FYEKMQ (reference sequence). The CDR3 is 17 amino acids. With V trimmed by 5 bases and J by 4 bases, 13 bases remained unmatched. CDR3 in DNA: TGTGCCAGCAGCCCCGCTGCGGGACTAGGTGCTTACAATGAGCAGTTCTTC. Its translation: CASSPAAGLGAYNEQFF.

The chain is built from TRBV7-3 and TRBJ1-5; D may be TRBD1 (5 bases). The CDR3 sequence is 16 residues long. From germline, CDR1 is SGHTA and CDR2 FQGTGA. Between the trimmed V and J ends, which lost 5 bases and 4 bases, there was a span of 18 bases. CDR3 loop: CASSAIVKGLNQPQHF. The CDR3 DNA reads as TGTGCCAGCAGCGCCATCGTGAAGGGGTTAAATCAGCCCCAGCATTTT. The full variable domain, rest sourced from reference TRBV7-3 and TRBJ1-5, is GAGVSQTPSNKVTEKGKYVELRCDPISGHTALYWYRQSLGQGPEFLIYFQGTGAADDSGLPNDRFFAVRPEGSVSTLKIQRTERGDSAVYLCASSAIVKGLNQPQHFGDGTRLSIL.

The rearrangement uses TRBV9 and TRBJ2-1; tentatively, D is TRBD1 (6 bases). The V end was cut by 2 bases, the J end by 7 bases, with 16 bases between. The germline CDR1 and CDR2 sequences are SGDLS and YYNGEE. This CDR3 contains 15 residues. The DNA of the CDR3 is TGTGCCAGCAGCGTGGGAGCAGGGGAAGGTAATGAGCAGTTCTTC. Its protein is CASSVGAGEGNEQFF.

This clonotype was observed once. This chain links TRBV20-1 with TRBJ1-5; a weak D match, TRBD1 (6 bases). Trimming shortened V by 4 bases and J by 8 bases, and 18 bases separated the two germline ends. Germline lookup yields CDR1 DFQATT and CDR2 SNEGSKA (reference sequence). This CDR3 has 14 amino acids. CDR3 loop: CSAIGGAEEKPQHF. In nucleotides, the CDR3 is TGCAGTGCTATTGGGGGGGCGGAGGAGAAGCCCCAGCATTTT.

This clonotype was detected a few times. V is TRBV20-1 and J is TRBJ2-3; TRBD2 might be the D (5 bases). CDR3 length: 15 residues. Germline V CDR1 and CDR2: DFQATT, SNEGSKA (reference sequence). Trimming took off 3 bases at V and 3 bases at J, with 16 bases between the two ends. The CDR3 loop reads CSASPDFDLTDTQYF. CDR3 DNA sequence: TGCAGTGCTAGTCCGGACTTCGACTTGACAGATACGCAGTATTTT.

On this clonotype: Since a much larger clone is just one base distant, this may be a read error. The CDR3 does not close with the conserved phenylalanine or tryptophan, likely indicating a read error. The chain is built from TRBV24-1 and TRBJ2-3; TRBD2 agrees at 7 bases. CDR1 is KGHDR, CDR2 SFDVKD, per germline. V dropped 6 bases and J dropped 3; count of bases not matched to a gene: 5. The CDR3 has 14 residues. CDR3 in DNA: TGTGCCACCAGTAGCGCGGGAGCTACAGATACGCAGTATATT. Its protein is CATSSAGATDTQYI.

In this sample, this clonotype turned up a few times. The genes are TRBV5-1 and TRBJ1-6, with TRBD1 as a possible D gene (6 bases). V was clipped by 4 bases and J by 10 bases, with 24 bases between them. Germline CDR1 reads SGHRS; CDR2 reads YFSETQ. The CDR3 has 17 residues. The CDR3 sequence is CASSAASGAATGSPLHF. The CDR3 nucleotides are TGCGCCAGCAGCGCGGCCTCAGGGGCAGCGACGGGATCACCCCTCCACTTT.

V gene TRBV4-2 combines with J gene TRBJ2-1, with D possibly TRBD2 on 6 matching bases. From germline, CDR1 is LGHNA and CDR2 YNFKEQ. V lost 4 bases and J lost 4, with 23 bases in between. The CDR3 sequence is 18 residues long. In nucleotides, the CDR3 is TGTGCCAGCAGCCTACGGGAGACTTCAACTGTAACTTACAATGAGCAGTTCTTC. Translation gives CASSLRETSTVTYNEQFF.

In DNA form, the CDR3 reads TGTGCCAGCAGCACCGGACGGGACTCCTACAATGAGCAGTTCTTC. It encodes CASSTGRDSYNEQFF. J is TRBJ2-1 and V is TRBV13, with D possibly being TRBD2 (5 bases). The V gene's germline CDR1 is PRHDT and CDR2 FYEKMQ (reference sequence). CDR3 length: 15 residues. The V and J ends lost 5 bases and 0 bases respectively, with 11 bases between them.